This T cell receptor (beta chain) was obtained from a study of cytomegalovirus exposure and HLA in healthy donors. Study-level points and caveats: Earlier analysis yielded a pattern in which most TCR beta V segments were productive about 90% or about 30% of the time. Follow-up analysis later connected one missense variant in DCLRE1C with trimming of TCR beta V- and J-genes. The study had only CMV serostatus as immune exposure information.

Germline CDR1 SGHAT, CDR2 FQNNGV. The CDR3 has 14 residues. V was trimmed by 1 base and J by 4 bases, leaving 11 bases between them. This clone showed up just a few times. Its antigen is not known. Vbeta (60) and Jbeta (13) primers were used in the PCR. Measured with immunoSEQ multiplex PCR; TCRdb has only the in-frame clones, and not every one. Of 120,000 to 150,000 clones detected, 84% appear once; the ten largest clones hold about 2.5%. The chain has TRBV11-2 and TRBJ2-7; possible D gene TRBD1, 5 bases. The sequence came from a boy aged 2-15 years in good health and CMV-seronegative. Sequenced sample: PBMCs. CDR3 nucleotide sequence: TGTGCCAGCAGCTTAGCCAGGGTGCCATACGAGCAGTACTTC. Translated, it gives CASSLARVPYEQYF.